This T cell receptor beta chain originates from a study of T cell responses to AZD1222 COVID-19 vaccine. Assay used: immunoSEQ multiplex PCR; TCRdb lists only in-frame clones, some missing. The data contain about 110,000 clones, roughly 90% of them singletons. Germline V gene sequence: CDR1 MDHEN, CDR2 SYDVKM. V shed 7 bases and J 5 bases; nucleotides not matched to a gene: 7. CDR3 length equals 14 residues. Study-wide points: Close to half of spike-specific TCRs reportedly recognize unmutated variant regions.

This clone came up once. Its antigen is as yet unknown. This receptor was taken from an adult in good health. This sequence joins TRBV28 and TRBJ1-1, with TRBD1 identical over 10 bases. The source material was peripheral blood, sampled on day 0 of AZD1222 vaccination. CDR3 loop: CASNPGQGPTEAFF. In DNA form, the CDR3 reads TGTGCCAGCAATCCGGGACAGGGGCCTACTGAAGCTTTCTTT.